Below are 11 T cell receptor beta chains sequenced from a single sample in a study of cytomegalovirus exposure and HLA in healthy donors. The PCR had 60 Vbeta and 13 Jbeta primers. Data came from immunoSEQ multiplex PCR; TCRdb stores just in-frame clones and leaves some out. The listing contains around 150,000 clones. Sequencing was done on a sample of PBMCs. Receptors were obtained from a woman aged 60-75 years in good health and CMV-seronegative.

Points on this clone: At one boundary the junction diverges from the germline segment, which might be a read error. The chain employs TRBV5-4 and TRBJ2-2; TRBD2 matches at 9 bases. This CDR3 has 16 residues. Germline V gene lookup returns CDR1 SGHNT and CDR2 YYREEE (reference sequence). The CDR3 DNA follows: TGTGCCAGCAGCTCCTCGACTAGCGGAAACACCAGGGAGCTGTTTTTT. As protein: CASSSSTSGNTRELFF.

V and J are TRBV2 and TRBJ1-1; 9 positions match TRBD1. This CDR3 region has 14 residues. The junction had 5 bases not matched to a gene; V was cut back by 5 bases and J by 4 bases. Germline CDR1 is SNHLY and CDR2 is FYNNEI. The CDR3 coding sequence is TGTGCCAGCAGTCAGACAGGGGGGCTCACTGAAGCTTTCTTT. This codes for CASSQTGGLTEAFF. The full variable domain, with the rest looked up from reference TRBV2 and TRBJ1-1, is EPEVTQTPSHQVTQMGQEVILRCVPISNHLYFYWYRQILGQKVEFLVSFYNNEISEKSEIFDDQFSVERPDGSNFTLKIRSTKLEDSAMYFCASSQTGGLTEAFFGQGTRLTVV.

The V and J genes are TRBV9 and TRBJ2-7; 9 nucleotides line up with TRBD2. Per the germline V gene, CDR1 is SGDLS and CDR2 is YYNGEE. The CDR3 totals 13 residues. Trimming took 4 bases from V and 4 from J; bases not matched to a gene: 3. CDR3 protein: CASSQTSGYEQYF. In DNA, the CDR3 is TGTGCCAGCAGCCAGACTAGCGGTTACGAGCAGTACTTC.

This chain connects TRBV19 to TRBJ1-3; tentative D call: TRBD1 (6 bases). Germline CDR1 LNHDA, CDR2 SQIVND (reference sequence). CDR3 length equals 14 residues. With 3 bases removed from V and 4 bases from J, the gap between germline ends came to 10 bases. Written as DNA, the CDR3 is TGTGCCAGTAGTATCCAGGGACACGGAAACACCATATATTTT. It translates to CASSIQGHGNTIYF. Based on the CDR3 plus reference TRBV19 and TRBJ1-3, the full variable domain is DGGITQSPKYLFRKEGQNVTLSCEQNLNHDAMYWYRQDPGQGLRLIYYSQIVNDFQKGDIAEGYSVSREKKESFPLTVTSAQKNPTAFYLCASSIQGHGNTIYFGEGSWLTVV.

J is TRBJ2-3 and V is TRBV5-1, with a tentative D call TRBD1 (5 bases). The CDR3 is 14 residues long. The germline V and J ends were trimmed by 4 bases and 4 bases, with 13 bases remaining between them. The germline CDR1 and CDR2 sequences are SGHRS and YFSETQ. As DNA, the CDR3 is TGCGCCAGCAGCCAGGGTTCCCACGCAGATACGCAGTATTTT. Its translation is CASSQGSHADTQYF. The full variable domain, completed using reference TRBV5-1 and TRBJ2-3, is KAGVTQTPRYLIKTRGQQVTLSCSPISGHRSVSWYQQTPGQGLQFLFEYFSETQRNKGNFPGRFSGRQFSNSRSEMNVSTLELGDSALYLCASSQGSHADTQYFGPGTRLTVL.

V gene TRBV9 combines with J gene TRBJ1-2; no clear D gene. V gave up 7 bases and J gave up 5 bases, with 15 bases separating them. The CDR3 consists of 13 residues. Per the germline V gene, CDR1 is SGDLS and CDR2 is YYNGEE. CDR3 amino acids: CASAGVEGYGYTF. CDR3 nucleotide sequence: TGTGCCAGCGCGGGAGTTGAGGGATATGGCTACACCTTC. The full variable domain, its missing parts supplied by reference TRBV9 and TRBJ1-2, is DSGVTQTPKHLITATGQRVTLRCSPRSGDLSVYWYQQSLDQGLQFLIQYYNGEERAKGNILERFSAQQFPDLHSELNLSSLELGDSALYFCASAGVEGYGYTFGSGTRLTVV.

The chain links TRBV4-1 to TRBJ2-7, with TRBD1 identical over 10 bases. The CDR3 extends over 15 amino acids. V was clipped by 5 bases and J by 3 bases; unmatched bases: 7. CDR1 and CDR2 from the germline V gene are MGHRA and YSYEKL. As DNA, the CDR3 is TGCGCCAGCAGCTCCCGGACAGGGGGGGTCTACGAGCAGTACTTC. It is translated as CASSSRTGGVYEQYF.

In DNA, the CDR3 is TGTGCCAGCTCGGGCAGTCAGAACACTGAAGCTTTCTTT. This codes for CASSGSQNTEAFF. V usage is TRBV18 and J usage is TRBJ1-1; D call uncertain. The CDR3 has 13 residues. The germline CDR1 and CDR2 sequences are KGHSH and LQKENI. The germline V and J ends were trimmed by 6 bases and 1 base, with 9 bases remaining between them.

This chain links TRBV27 with TRBJ1-2; 7 bases agree with TRBD1. The CDR3 is 17 amino acids. V was clipped by 0 bases and J by 4 bases; unmatched bases: 11. From germline, CDR1 is MNHEY and CDR2 SMNVEV (reference sequence). This CDR3 reads CASSLSYREGAGYGYTF. The DNA for the CDR3 is TGTGCCAGCAGTTTATCCTATAGAGAGGGGGCGGGCTATGGCTACACCTTC.

The V call is TRBV5-6, the J call TRBJ1-1, with D perhaps matching TRBD1 (5 bases). The CDR3 has 14 residues. Germline assignment: CDR1 SGHDT and CDR2 YYEEEE. Trimming removed 1 base from V and 6 bases from J, with 13 bases in between. CDR3 region: CASSLLGRSAEAFF. Written as DNA, the CDR3 is TGTGCCAGCAGCTTGCTGGGGCGGTCCGCTGAAGCTTTCTTT.

The chain couples TRBV5-1 to TRBJ2-3, with 9 bases that match TRBD2. In germline, CDR1 is SGHRS, CDR2 YFSETQ. The CDR3 consists of 14 residues. V lost 6 bases to trimming and J lost 5 bases; unmatched junction nucleotides: 7. CDR3 nucleotide sequence: TGCGCCAGCAAGGCGCGGGGGGGCCTAGATACGCAGTATTTT. This gives the protein CASKARGGLDTQYF.